This entry is about one T cell receptor (beta chain). This specimen belongs to a study of OX40 agonist ivuxolimab in advanced cancers. Germline-derived CDR1 and CDR2 are GTSNPN and SVGIG (reference sequence). With 2 bases removed from V and 2 bases from J, the gap between germline ends came to 19 bases. The CDR3 is 17 residues long. TCRdb's copy holds only in-frame clones and misses some; the assay was immunoSEQ multiplex PCR. Of about 83,000 clones listed, about 88% are singletons. The V gene is TRBV30, the J gene TRBJ1-5; D might be TRBD1 (5 bases). The sample in question was CD4+ or CD8+ T cells sorted from blood, obtained in a trial of the OX40 agonist ivuxolimab. The TCR comes from an adult with an advanced solid tumor such as melanoma, head and neck, liver or kidney cancer. The CDR3 DNA reads as TGTGCCTGGAGTCTTAAACCCGACAGCGGTGGCAATCAGCCCCAGCATTTT. Encoded protein: CAWSLKPDSGGNQPQHF.